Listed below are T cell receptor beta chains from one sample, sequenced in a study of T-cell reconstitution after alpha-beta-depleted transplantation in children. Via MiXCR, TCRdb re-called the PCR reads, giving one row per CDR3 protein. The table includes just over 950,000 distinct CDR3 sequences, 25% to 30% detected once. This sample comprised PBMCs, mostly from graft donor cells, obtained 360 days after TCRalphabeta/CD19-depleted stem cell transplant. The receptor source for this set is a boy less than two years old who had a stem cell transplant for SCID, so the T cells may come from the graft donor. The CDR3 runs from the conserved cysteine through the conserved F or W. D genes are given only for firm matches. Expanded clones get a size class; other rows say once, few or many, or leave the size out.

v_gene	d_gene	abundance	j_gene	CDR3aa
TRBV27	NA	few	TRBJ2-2	CASSLSPRGGGELFF
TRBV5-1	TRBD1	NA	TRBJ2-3	CASSLPRDRGTDTQYF
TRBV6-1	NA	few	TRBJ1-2	CASRLTVPYGYTF
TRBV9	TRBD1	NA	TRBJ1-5	CASSVEGASNQPQHF
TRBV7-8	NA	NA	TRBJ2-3	CASSRGGATDTQYF
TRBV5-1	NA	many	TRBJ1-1	CASSSGVGTEAFF
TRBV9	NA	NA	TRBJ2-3	CASSLQSQLHTDTQYF
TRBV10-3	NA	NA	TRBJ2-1	CAVGTAGYNEQFF
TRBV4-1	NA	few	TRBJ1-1	CASSQDSGYTEAFF
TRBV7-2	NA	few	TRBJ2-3	CASSLDSRGVLTQYF
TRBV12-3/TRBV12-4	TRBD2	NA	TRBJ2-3	CASSWAGGPNTQYF
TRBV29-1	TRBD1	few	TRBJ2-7	CSVEVTGDPYEQYF
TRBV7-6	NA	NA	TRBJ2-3	CASSLPIRQGLTSTDTQYF
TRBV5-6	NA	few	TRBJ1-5	CASSLRVGANQPQHF
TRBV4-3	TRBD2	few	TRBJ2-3	CASSQEFPTSPITDTQYF
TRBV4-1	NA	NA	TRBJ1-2	CASSPGGRGSYGYTF
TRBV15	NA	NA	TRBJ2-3	CATSTWGNTDTQYF
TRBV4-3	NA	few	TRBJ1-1	CASSQDGPIDTEAFF
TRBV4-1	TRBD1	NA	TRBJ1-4	CASSQDAQGGAELFF
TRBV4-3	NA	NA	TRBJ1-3	CASSQGGLGLSSGNTIYF
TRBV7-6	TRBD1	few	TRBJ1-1	CASSLDPTKGAGDTEAFF
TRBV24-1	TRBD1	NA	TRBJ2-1	CATRGTGRNEQFF
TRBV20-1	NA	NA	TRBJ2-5	CSAVLTGLQETQYF
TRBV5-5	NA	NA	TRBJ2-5	CASSLALGIIRETQYF
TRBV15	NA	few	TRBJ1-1	CATTPTVNTEAFF
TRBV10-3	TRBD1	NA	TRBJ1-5	CAISADRGRQPQHF
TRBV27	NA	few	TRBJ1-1	CASHGGAEAFF
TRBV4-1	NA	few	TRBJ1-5	CASSQVVNQPQHF
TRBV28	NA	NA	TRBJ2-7	CAIMAASSLSYEQYF
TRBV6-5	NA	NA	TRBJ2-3	CASSSTAPGLLTDTQYF
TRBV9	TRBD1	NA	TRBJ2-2	CASTVHGTGGFSGELFF
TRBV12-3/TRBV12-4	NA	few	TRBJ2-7	CASSRPRAGLNEQYF
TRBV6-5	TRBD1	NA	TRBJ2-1	CASSSGLGTGFHEQFF
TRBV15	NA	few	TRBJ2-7	CATSRDGATGFYEQYF
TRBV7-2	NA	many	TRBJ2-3	CASSLGASLADTQYF
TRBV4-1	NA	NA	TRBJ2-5	CASARTGGGAWETQYF
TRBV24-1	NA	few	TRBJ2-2	CATSTSEIRNRELFF
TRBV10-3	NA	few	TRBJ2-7	CAISESLDYEQYF
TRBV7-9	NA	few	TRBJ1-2	CASSFPTRYGYTF
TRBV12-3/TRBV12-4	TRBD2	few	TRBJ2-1	CASSPTSLPYNEQFF
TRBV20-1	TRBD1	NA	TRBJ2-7	CSARSQGAYEQYF
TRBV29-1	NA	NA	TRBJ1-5	CSVPCWVSNQPQHF
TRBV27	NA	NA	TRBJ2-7	CAISSRWGAHWAHEQYF
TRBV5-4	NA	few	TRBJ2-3	CASSLAAGFGRLLTDTQYF
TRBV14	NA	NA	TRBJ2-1	CASSQDRGGFFNEQFF
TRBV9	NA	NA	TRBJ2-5	CASSGGAVQETQYF
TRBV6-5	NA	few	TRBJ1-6	CASSYDQGPFPLHF
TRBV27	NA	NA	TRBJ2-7	CASSSQGIGVYEQYF
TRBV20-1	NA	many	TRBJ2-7	CSARGVLAGDFGEQYF
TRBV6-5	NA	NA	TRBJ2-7	CASSYSASRVPPLNEQYF
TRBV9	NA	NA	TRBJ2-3	CASSVGYTDTQYF
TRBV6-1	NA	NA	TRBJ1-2	CASSTHRDSNYGYTF
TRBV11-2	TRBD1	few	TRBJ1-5	CASSLGLPGGQPQHF
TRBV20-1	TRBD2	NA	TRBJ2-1	CSATGGARDEQFF
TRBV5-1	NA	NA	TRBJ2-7	CASSLEEGGEQYF